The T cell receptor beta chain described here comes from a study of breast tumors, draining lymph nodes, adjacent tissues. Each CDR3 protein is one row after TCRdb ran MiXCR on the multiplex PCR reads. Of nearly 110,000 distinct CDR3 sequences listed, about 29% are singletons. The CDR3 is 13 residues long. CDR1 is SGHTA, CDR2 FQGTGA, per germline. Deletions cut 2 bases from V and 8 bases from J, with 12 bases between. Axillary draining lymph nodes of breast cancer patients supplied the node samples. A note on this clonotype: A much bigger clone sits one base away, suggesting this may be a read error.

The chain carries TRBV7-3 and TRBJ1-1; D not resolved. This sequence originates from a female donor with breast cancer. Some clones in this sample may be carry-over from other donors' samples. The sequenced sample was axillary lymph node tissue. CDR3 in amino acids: CASSLGSPGEAFF. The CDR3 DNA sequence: TGTGCCAGCAGCTTAGGGTCACCGGGCGAAGCTTTCTTT.